The present T cell receptor beta chain was sequenced within a study of shared clonotypes between healthy human individuals. As concerns this clone: Other DNA sequences in this sample translate to the same CDR3.

This CDR3 is 11 amino acids long. CDR1 is SEHNR and CDR2 is FQNEAQ in the germline V gene (reference sequence). V dropped 5 bases and J dropped 4 bases, with 5 bases sitting between them. The method was immunoSEQ multiplex PCR; TCRdb's version includes in-frame clones alone and lacks a portion of them. The sample records 2 million to 2.5 million clones, roughly 90% being singletons. The receptor comes from a man between 18 and 29 years old in good health. Some clones in this sample may be carry-over from other donors' samples. Sequencing was carried out using naive CD4+ T cells from PBMCs. Subset noted: CD45RA+ positively selected. The chain links TRBV7-9 to TRBJ2-5, with no clear D. In nucleotides, the CDR3 is TGTGCCAGCAGCAAAAGAGAGACCCAGTACTTC. This sequence encodes CASSKRETQYF.